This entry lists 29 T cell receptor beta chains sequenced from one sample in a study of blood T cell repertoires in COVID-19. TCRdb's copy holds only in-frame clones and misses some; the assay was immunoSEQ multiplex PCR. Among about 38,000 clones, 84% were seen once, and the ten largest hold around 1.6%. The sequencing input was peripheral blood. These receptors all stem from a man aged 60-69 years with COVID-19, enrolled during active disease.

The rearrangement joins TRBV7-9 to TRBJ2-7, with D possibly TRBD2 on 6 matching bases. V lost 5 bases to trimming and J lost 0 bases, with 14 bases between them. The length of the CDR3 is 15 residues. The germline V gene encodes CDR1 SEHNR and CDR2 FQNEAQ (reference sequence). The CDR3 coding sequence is TGTGCCAGCAGCACAGGACCCGGGAGCTCCTACGAGCAGTACTTC. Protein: CASSTGPGSSYEQYF.

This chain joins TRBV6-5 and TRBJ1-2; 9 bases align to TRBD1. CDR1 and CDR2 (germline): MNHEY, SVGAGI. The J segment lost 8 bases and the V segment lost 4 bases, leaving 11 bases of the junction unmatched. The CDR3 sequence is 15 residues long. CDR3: CASSWAGTGSLGYTF. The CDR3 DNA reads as TGTGCCAGCAGTTGGGCCGGGACAGGGTCCCTCGGCTACACCTTC.

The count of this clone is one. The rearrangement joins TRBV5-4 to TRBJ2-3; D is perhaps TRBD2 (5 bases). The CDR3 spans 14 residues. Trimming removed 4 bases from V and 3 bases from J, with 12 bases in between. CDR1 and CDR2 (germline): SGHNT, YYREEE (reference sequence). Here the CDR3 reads CASSLRTSTDTQYF. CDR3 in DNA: TGTGCCAGCAGCCTTCGGACTTCGACAGATACGCAGTATTTT.

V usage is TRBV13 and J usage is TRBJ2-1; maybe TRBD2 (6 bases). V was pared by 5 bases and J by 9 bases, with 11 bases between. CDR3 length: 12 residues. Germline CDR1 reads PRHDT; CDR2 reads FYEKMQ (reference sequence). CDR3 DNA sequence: TGTGCCAGCAGCCCCGCGGGGTTTGAGCAGTTCTTC. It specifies CASSPAGFEQFF.

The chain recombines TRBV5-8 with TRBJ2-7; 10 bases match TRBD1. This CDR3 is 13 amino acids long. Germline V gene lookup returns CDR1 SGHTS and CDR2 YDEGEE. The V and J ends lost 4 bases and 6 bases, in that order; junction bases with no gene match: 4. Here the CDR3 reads CASSRDRGLEQYF. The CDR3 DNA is TGTGCCAGCAGCCGGGACAGGGGCCTCGAGCAGTACTTC.

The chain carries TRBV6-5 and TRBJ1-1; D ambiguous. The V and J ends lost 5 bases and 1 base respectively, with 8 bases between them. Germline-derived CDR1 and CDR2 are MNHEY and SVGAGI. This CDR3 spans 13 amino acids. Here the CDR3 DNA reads TGTGCCAGCAGTCCGGACTGGAACACTGAAGCTTTCTTT. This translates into CASSPDWNTEAFF.

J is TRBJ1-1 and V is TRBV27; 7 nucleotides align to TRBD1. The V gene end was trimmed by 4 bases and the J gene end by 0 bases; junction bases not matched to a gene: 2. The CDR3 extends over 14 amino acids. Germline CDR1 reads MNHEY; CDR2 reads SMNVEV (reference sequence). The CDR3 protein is CASSSGQMNTEAFF. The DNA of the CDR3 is TGTGCCAGCAGTTCGGGACAGATGAACACTGAAGCTTTCTTT.

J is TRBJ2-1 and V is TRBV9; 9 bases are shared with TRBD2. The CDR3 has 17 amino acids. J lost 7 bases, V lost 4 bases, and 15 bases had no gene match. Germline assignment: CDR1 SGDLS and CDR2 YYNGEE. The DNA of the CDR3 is TGTGCCAGCAGCCCAATAAGGGGTTTAGCGGGGGCAAATGAGCAGTTCTTC. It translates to CASSPIRGLAGANEQFF.

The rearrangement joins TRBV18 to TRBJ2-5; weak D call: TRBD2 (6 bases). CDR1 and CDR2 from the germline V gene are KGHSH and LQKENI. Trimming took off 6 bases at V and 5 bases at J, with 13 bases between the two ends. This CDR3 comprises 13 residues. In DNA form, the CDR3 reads TGTGCCAGCTCGAGCGGGCAGTCCGAGACCCAGTACTTC. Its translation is CASSSGQSETQYF.

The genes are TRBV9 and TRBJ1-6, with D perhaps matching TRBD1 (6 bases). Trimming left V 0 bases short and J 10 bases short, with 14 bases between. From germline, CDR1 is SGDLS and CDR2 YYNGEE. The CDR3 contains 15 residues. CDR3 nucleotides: TGTGCCAGCAGCGTAGGTTTACAGGGCCGGTCACCCCTCCACTTT. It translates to CASSVGLQGRSPLHF.

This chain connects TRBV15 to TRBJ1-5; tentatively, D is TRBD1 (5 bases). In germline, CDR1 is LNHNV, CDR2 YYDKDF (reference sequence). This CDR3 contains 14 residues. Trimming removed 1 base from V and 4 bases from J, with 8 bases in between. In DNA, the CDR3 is TGTGCCACCAGCAGAGGACAGCCAAATCAGCCCCAGCATTTT. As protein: CATSRGQPNQPQHF.

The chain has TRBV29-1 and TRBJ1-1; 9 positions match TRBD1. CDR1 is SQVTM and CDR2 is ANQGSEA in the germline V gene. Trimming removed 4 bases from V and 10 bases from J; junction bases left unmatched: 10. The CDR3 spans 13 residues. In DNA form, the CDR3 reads TGCAGCGTTGCCATACAGGGGGCGCGGGGAGCTTTCTTT. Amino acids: CSVAIQGARGAFF.

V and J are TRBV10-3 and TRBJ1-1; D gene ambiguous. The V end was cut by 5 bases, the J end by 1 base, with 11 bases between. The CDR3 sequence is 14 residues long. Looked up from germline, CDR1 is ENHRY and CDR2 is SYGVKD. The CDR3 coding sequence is TGTGCCATCAGTCCATCGACGGGGAACACTGAAGCTTTCTTT. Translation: CAISPSTGNTEAFF.

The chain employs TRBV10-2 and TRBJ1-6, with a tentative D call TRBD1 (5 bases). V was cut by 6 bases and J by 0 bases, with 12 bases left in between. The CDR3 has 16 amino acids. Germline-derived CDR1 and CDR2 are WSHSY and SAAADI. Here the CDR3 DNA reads TGCGCCAGCAGACCACAGGCCAGCTCCTATAATTCACCCCTCCACTTT. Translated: CASRPQASSYNSPLHF.

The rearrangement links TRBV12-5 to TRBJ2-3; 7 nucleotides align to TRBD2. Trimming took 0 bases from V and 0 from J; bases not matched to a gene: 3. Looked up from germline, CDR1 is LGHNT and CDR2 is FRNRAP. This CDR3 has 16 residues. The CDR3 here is CASGLVSSGSTDTQYF. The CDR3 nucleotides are TGTGCTAGTGGTTTGGTATCTAGCGGAAGCACAGATACGCAGTATTTT.

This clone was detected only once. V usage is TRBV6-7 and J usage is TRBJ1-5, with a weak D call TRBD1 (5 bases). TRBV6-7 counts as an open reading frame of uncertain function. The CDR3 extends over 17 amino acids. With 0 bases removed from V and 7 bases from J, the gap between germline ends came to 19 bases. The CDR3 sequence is CASSYSRQLSLGQPQHF. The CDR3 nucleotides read TGTGCCAGCAGTTACTCGAGACAGCTCTCTTTGGGGCAGCCCCAGCATTTT.

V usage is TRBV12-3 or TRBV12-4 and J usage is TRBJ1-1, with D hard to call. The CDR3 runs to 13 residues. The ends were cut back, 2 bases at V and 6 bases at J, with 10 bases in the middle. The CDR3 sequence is CASSLLHSPEAFF. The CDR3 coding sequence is TGTGCCAGCAGTTTATTACACAGCCCTGAAGCTTTCTTT.

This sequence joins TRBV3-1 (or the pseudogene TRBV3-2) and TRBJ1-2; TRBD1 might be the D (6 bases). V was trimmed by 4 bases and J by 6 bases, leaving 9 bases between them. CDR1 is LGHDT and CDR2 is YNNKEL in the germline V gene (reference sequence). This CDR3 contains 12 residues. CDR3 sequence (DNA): TGTGCCAGCAGCCTACAGGGCCATGGCTACACCTTC. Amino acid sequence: CASSLQGHGYTF.

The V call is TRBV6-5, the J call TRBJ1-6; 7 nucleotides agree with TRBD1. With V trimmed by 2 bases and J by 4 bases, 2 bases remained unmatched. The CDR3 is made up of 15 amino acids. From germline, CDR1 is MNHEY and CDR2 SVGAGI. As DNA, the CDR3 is TGTGCCAGCAGTTACGGGACAGTTTATAATTCACCCCTCCACTTT. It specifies CASSYGTVYNSPLHF.

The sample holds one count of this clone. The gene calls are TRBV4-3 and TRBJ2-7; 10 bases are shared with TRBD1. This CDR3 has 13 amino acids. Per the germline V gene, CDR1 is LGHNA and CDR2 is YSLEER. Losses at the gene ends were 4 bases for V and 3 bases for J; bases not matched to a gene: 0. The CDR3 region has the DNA TGCGCCAGCAGCCGGGACAGGGGCTACGAGCAGTACTTC. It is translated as CASSRDRGYEQYF.

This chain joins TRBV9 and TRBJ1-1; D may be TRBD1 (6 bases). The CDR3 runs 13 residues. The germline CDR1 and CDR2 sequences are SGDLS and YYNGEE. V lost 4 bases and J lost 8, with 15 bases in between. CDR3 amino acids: CASSRLQGLEAFF. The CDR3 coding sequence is TGTGCCAGCAGCCGTTTACAGGGCTTGGAAGCTTTCTTT.

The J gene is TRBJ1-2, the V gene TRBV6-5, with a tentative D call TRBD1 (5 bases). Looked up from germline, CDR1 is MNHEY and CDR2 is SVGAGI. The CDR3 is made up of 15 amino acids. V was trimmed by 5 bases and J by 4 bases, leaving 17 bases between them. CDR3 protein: CASSPTGQGLYGYTF. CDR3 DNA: TGTGCCAGCAGTCCAACTGGGCAGGGTCTCTATGGCTACACCTTC.

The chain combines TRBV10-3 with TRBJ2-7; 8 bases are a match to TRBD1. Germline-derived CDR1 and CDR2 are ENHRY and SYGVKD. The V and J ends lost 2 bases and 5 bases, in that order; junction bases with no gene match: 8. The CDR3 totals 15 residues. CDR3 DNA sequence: TGTGCCATCAGTGAGATGACGGGACAGGTAAACGAGCAGTACTTC. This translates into CAISEMTGQVNEQYF.

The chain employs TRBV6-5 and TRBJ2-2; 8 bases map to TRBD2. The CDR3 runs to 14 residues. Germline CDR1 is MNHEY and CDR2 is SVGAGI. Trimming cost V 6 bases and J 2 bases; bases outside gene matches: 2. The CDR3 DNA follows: TGTGCCAGCAGACGGGGGGGTAACACCGGGGAGCTGTTTTTT. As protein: CASRRGGNTGELFF.

CDR3 in amino acids: CASSQGALQPQHF. The CDR3 coding sequence is TGTGCCAGCAGTCAGGGGGCGCTTCAGCCCCAGCATTTT. This chain connects TRBV11-2 to TRBJ1-5; 8 bases are a match to TRBD1. With V trimmed by 6 bases and J by 6 bases, 4 bases remained unmatched. This CDR3 is built from 13 residues. CDR1 is SGHAT and CDR2 is FQNNGV in the germline V gene.

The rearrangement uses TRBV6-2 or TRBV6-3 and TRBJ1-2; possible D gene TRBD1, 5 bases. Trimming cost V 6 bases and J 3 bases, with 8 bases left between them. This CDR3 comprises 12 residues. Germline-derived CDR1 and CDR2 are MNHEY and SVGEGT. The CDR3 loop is CASSKGYYGYTF. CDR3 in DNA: TGTGCCAGCAGCAAGGGGTACTATGGCTACACCTTC.

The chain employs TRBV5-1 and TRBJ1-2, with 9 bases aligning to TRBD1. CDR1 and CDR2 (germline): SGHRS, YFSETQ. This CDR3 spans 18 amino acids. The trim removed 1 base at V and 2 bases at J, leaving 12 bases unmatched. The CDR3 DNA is TGCGCCAGCAGCTTGCAGGGGACAGGGATATCGGCGAACTATGGCTACACCTTC. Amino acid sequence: CASSLQGTGISANYGYTF.

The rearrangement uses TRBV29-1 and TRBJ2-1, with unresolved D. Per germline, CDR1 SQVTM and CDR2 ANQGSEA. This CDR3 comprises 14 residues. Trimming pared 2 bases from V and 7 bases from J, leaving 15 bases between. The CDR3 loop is CSVEKGRLGNEQFF. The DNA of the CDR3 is TGCAGCGTTGAAAAAGGCAGACTCGGGAATGAGCAGTTCTTC.

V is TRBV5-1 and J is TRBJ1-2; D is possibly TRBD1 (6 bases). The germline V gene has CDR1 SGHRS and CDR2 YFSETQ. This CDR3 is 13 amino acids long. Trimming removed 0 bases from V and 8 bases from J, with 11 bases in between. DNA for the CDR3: TGCGCCAGCAGCTTGGAACAGGGTGACGGCTACACCTTC. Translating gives CASSLEQGDGYTF.